Here is one T cell receptor beta chain with its context. Germline V gene sequence: CDR1 SGHNT, CDR2 YYREEE (reference sequence). Trimming cost V 7 bases and J 1 base; bases outside gene matches: 10. This CDR3 spans 16 amino acids. Per the study methods: By means of reference gene primer amplification, nucleated cell counts were estimated. This table comes from immunoSEQ multiplex PCR, and its TCRdb copy is limited to in-frame clones, with some not included. The DNA gave D and trimming, while V, J and clone size come from that table. The sample carries more than 150,000 clones, under 85% recorded once. The sample belongs to a study of blood T cell repertoires in COVID-19. As for the study in general: Samples came from the United States, Italy and Spain, spanning acute and convalescent COVID-19. In each case, the material was cDNA or gDNA derived from T cells, B-cell-depleted T cells, or PBMCs.

This TCR came from a human donor in a cohort sampled during active COVID-19. This chain connects TRBV5-4 to TRBJ2-5; 10 bases match TRBD2. Source material: peripheral blood. CDR3 residues: CASRNSGGPPQETQYF. The CDR3 DNA reads as TGTGCCAGCCGCAATAGCGGGGGGCCCCCCCAAGAGACCCAGTACTTC.